This T cell receptor (beta chain) was identified during a study of monozygotic twins with inflammatory bowel disease. There were about 3,500 ng of total RNA used for each TCR library. TCRdb re-called the 5' RACE reads and catalogs CDR3 proteins one per entry, DNA excluded. This table lists about 450,000 distinct CDR3 sequences. CDR1 and CDR2 from the germline V gene are LGHDT and YNNKEL (reference sequence). This CDR3 spans 18 amino acids. Sequencing was done on a sample of blood. This chain links TRBV3-1 with TRBJ1-6; the D gene TCRdb calls, TRBD1, cannot be checked with no DNA. This receptor was obtained from a human donor with ulcerative colitis or Crohn's disease, or a healthy co-twin of an affected twin (not recorded which). CDR3 sequence reads: CASSQGSRQAGRNSPLHF.